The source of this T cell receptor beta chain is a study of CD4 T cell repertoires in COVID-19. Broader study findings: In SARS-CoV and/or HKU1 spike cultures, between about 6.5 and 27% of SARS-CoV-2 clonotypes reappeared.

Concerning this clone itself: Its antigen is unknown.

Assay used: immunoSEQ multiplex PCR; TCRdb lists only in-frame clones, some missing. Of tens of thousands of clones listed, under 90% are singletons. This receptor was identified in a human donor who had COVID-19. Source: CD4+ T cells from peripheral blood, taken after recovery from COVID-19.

CDR3 DNA: TGTGCCAGCACCCCGACAGGGAACACCGGGGAGCTGTTTTTT. This encodes CASTPTGNTGELFF. This chain uses TRBV11-2 with TRBJ2-2; TRBD1 is a possible D gene (6 bases). Trimming removed 7 bases from V and 1 base from J, with 10 bases in between. The CDR3 length is 14 residues. Looked up from germline, CDR1 is SGHAT and CDR2 is FQNNGV.